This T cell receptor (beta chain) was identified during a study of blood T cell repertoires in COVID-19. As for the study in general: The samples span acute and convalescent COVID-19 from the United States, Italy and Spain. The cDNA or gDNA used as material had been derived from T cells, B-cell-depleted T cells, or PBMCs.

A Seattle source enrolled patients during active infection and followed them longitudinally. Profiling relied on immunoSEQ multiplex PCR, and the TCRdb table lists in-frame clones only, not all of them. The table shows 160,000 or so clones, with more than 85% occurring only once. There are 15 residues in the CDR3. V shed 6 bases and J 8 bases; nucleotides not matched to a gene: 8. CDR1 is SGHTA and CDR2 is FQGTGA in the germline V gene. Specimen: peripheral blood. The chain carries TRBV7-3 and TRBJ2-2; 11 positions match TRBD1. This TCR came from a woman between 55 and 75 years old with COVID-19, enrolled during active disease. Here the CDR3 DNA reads TGTGCCAGCAGATCGGACAGGGGGCTCGGTGGGGAGCTGTTTTTT. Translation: CASRSDRGLGGELFF.